This T cell receptor beta chain was captured in a study of vaccination and CD4 T cells after COVID-19. On the study more broadly: In the convalescent cohort, there were six males and four females, two of them Hispanic. Drawing of post-COVID samples took place a median 101 days after diagnosis (range 35 to 161). Notes on the study in general: A nonsignificant median increase from roughly 21 to 40 SARS-CoV-2-reactive clonotypes was observed.

In this sample, this clonotype turned up a few times. Its antigen is unidentified. Via MiXCR, TCRdb re-called the PCR reads, giving one row per CDR3 protein. Counted here are about 22,000 distinct CDR3 sequences, around three fifths occurring once; the ten biggest clones make up roughly 0.9%. This clonotype was sampled from a human donor who had recovered from COVID-19. The sequenced sample was CD4+ T cells from blood, obtained before SARS-CoV-2 vaccination.

The CDR3 here is CASSSIGGGYSYGYTF. CDR3 bases: TGTGCCAGCAGTTCTATTGGCGGGGGGTATAGCTATGGCTACACCTTC. The rearrangement joins TRBV28 to TRBJ1-2; possibly TRBD1 for D (5 bases). Trimming took 4 bases from V and 4 from J, leaving 19 bases between them. Germline CDR1 is MDHEN and CDR2 is SYDVKM. This CDR3 comprises 16 residues.